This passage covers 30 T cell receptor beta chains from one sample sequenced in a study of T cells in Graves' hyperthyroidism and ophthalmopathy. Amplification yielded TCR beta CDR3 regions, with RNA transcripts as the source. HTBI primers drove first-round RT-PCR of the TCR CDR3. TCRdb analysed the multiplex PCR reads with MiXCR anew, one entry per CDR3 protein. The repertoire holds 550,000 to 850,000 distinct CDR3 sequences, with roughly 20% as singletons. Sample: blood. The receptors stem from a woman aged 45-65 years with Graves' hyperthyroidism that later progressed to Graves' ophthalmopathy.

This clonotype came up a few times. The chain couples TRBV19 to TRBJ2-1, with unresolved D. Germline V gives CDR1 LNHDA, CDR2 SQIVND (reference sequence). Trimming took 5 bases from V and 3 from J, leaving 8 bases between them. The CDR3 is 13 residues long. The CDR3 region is CASSPNSYNEQFF. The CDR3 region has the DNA TGTGCCAGTAGTCCGAACAGCTACAATGAGCAGTTCTTC.

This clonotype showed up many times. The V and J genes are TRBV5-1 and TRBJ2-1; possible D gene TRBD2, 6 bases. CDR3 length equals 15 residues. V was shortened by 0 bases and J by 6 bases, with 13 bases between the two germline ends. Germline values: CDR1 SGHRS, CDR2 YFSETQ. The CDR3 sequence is CASSLGTIAGNEQFF. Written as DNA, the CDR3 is TGCGCCAGCAGCTTGGGGACTATTGCCGGCAATGAGCAGTTCTTC.

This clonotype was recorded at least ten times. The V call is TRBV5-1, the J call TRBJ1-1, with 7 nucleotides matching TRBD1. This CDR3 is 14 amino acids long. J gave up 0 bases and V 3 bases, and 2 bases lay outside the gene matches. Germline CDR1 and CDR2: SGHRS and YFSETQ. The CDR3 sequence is CASSWTGMNTEAFF. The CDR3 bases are TGCGCCAGCAGCTGGACAGGTATGAACACTGAAGCTTTCTTT.

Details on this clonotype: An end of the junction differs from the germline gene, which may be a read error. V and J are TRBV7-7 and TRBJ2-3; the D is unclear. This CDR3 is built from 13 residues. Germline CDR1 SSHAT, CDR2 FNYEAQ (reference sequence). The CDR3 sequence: CASSFELQDTQYF. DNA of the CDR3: TGTGCTAGCAGCTTCGAGCTCCAGGATACGCAGTATTTT.

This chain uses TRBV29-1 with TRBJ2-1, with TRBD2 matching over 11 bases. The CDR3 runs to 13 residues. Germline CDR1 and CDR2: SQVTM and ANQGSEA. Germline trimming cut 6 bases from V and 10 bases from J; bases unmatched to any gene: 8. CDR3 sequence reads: CSVPVAGGLEQFF. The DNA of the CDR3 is TGCAGCGTCCCGGTAGCGGGGGGGCTGGAGCAGTTCTTC.

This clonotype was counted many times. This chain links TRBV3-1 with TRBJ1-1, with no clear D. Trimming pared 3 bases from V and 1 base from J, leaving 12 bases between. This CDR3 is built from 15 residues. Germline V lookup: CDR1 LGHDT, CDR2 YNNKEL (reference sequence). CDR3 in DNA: TGTGCCAGCAGCCAGGTCACAGTTGGGAACACTGAAGCTTTCTTT. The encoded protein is CASSQVTVGNTEAFF. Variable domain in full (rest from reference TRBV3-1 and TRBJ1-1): DTAVSQTPKYLVTQMGNDKSIKCEQNLGHDTMYWYKQDSKKFLKIMFSYNNKELIINETVPNRFSPKSPDKAHLNLHINSLELGDSAVYFCASSQVTVGNTEAFFGQGTRLTVV.

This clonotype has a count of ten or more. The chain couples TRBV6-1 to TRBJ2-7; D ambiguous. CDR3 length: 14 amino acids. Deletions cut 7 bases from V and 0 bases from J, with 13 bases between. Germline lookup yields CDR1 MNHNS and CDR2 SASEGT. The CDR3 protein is CASNPQSISYEQYF. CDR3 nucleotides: TGTGCCAGCAATCCCCAGTCCATCTCCTACGAGCAGTACTTC.

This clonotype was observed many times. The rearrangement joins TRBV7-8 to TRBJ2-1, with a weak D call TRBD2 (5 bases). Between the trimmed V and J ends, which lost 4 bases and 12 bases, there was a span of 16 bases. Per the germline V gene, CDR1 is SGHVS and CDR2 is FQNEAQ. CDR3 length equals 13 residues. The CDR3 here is CASSSEGLRGQFF. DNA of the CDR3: TGTGCCAGCAGCTCAGAAGGGTTACGGGGGCAGTTCTTC.

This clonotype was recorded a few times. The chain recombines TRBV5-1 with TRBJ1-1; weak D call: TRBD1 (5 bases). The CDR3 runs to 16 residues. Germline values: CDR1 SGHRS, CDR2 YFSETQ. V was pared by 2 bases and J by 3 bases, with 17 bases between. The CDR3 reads CASSFLGRDSYTEAFF. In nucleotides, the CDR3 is TGCGCCAGCAGCTTTCTAGGCAGGGACTCTTACACTGAAGCTTTCTTT.

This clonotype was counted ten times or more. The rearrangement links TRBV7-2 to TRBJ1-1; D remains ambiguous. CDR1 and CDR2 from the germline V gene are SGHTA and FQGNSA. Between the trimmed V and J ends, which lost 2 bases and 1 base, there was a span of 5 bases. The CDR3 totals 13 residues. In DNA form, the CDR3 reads TGTGCCAGCAGCTTAAAGACGAACACTGAAGCTTTCTTT. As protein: CASSLKTNTEAFF.

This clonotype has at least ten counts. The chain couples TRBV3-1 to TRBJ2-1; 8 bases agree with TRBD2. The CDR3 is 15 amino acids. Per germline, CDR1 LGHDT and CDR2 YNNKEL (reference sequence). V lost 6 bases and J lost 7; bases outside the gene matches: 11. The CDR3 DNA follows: TGTGCCAGCAGAAAAAGCGGGGGCCTTTCGAATGAGCAGTTCTTC. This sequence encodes CASRKSGGLSNEQFF.

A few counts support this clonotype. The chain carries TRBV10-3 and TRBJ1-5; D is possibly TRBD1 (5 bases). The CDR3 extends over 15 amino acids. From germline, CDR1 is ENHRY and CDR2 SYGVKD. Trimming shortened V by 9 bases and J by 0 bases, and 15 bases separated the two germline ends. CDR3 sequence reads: CAIRRTLDSNQPQHF. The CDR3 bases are TGTGCCATTCGGAGGACACTGGATAGCAATCAGCCCCAGCATTTT.

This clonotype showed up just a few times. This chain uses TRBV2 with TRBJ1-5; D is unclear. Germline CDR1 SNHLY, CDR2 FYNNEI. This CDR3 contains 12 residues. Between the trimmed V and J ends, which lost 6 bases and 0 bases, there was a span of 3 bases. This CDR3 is CASRLSNQPQHF. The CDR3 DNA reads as TGTGCCAGCAGGCTTAGCAATCAGCCCCAGCATTTT.

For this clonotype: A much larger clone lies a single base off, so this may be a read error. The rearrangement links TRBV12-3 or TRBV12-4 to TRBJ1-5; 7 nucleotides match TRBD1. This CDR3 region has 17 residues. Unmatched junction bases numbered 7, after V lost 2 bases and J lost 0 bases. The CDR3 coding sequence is TGTGCCAGCAGTTTAAGGGGGCCAGCTCTTAGCAATCAGCCCCAGCATTTT. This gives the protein CASSLRGPALSNQPQHF.

Written as DNA, the CDR3 is TGTGCCAGCAGCGCGCCGGGACAGGATAACAATGAGCAGTTCTTC. Translating gives CASSAPGQDNNEQFF. This chain links TRBV7-9 with TRBJ2-1, with 8 bases aligning to TRBD1. The CDR3 has 15 amino acids. J was trimmed by 5 bases and V by 5 bases; bases with no gene match: 8. Germline CDR1 and CDR2: SEHNR and FQNEAQ (reference sequence). Complete variable domain (other parts from reference TRBV7-9 and TRBJ2-1): DTGVSQNPRHKITKRGQNVTFRCDPISEHNRLYWYRQTLGQGPEFLTYFQNEAQLEKSRLLSDRFSAERPKGSFSTLEIQRTEQGDSAMYLCASSAPGQDNNEQFFGPGTRLTVL.

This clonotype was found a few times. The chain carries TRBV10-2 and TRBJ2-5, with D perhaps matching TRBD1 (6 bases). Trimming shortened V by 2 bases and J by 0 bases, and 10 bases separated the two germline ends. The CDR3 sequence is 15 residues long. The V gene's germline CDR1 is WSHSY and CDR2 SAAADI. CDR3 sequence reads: CASSELQGHQETQYF. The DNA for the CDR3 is TGCGCCAGCAGTGAGCTACAGGGCCACCAAGAGACCCAGTACTTC.

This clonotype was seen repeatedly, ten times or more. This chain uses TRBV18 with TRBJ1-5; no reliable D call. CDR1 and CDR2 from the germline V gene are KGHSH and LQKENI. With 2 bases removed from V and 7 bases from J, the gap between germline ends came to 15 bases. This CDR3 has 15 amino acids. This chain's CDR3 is CASSPNDRGDQPQHF. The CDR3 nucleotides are TGTGCCAGCTCACCAAATGATCGGGGTGACCAGCCCCAGCATTTT.

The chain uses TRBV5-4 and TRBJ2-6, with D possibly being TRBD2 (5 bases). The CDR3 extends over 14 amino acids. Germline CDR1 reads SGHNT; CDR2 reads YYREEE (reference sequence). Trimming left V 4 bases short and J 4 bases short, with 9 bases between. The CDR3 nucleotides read TGTGCCAGCAGCCCCAGCGGCGGGGCCAACGTCCTGACTTTC. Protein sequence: CASSPSGGANVLTF. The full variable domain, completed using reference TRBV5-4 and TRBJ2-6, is ETGVTQSPTHLIKTRGQQVTLRCSSQSGHNTVSWYQQALGQGPQFIFQYYREEENGRGNFPPRFSGLQFPNYSSELNVNALELDDSALYLCASSPSGGANVLTFGAGSRLTVL.

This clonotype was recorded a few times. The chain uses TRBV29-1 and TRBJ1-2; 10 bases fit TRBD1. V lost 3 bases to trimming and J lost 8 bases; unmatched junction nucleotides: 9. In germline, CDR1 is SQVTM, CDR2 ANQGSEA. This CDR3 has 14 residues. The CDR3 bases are TGCAGCGTTGACGGACAGGGGGGCGCCGGCGGCTACACCTTC. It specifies CSVDGQGGAGGYTF.

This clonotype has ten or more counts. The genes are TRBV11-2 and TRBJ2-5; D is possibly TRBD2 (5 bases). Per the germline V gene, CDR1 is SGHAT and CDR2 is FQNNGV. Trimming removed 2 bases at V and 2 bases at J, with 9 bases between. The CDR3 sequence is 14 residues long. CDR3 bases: TGTGCCAGCAGCTTATTTACGGGACAAGAGACCCAGTACTTC. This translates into CASSLFTGQETQYF. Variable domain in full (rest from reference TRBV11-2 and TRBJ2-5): EAGVAQSPRYKIIEKRQSVAFWCNPISGHATLYWYQQILGQGPKLLIQFQNNGVVDDSQLPKDRFSAERLKGVDSTLKIQPAKLEDSAVYLCASSLFTGQETQYFGPGTRLLVL.

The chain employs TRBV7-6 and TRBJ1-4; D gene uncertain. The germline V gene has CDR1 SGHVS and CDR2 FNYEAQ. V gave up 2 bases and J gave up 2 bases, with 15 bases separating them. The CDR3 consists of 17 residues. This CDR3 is CASSLRSLGDTNEKLFF. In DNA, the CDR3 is TGTGCCAGCAGCTTAAGATCGTTGGGCGATACTAATGAAAAACTGTTTTTT.

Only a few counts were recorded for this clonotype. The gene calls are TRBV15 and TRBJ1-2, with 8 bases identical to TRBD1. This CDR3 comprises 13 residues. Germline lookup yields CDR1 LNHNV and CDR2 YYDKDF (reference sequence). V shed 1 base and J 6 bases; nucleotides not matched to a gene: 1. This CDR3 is CATSRVQGDGYTF. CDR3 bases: TGTGCCACCAGCAGAGTACAGGGGGATGGCTACACCTTC.

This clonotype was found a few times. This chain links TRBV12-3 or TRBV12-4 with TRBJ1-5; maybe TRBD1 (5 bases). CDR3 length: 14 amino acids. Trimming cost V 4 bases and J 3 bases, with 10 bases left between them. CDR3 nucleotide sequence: TGTGCCAGCAGTTGGGCAGGGTCCAATCAGCCCCAGCATTTT. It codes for CASSWAGSNQPQHF.

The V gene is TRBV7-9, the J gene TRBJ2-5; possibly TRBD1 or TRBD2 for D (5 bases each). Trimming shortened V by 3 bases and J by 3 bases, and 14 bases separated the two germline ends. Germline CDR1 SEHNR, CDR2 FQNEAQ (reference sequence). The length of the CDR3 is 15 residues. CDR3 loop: CASSFSGTGKETQYF. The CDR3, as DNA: TGTGCCAGCAGCTTTTCCGGGACCGGGAAAGAGACCCAGTACTTC.

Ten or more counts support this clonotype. In nucleotides, the CDR3 is TGCAGTGCGCCGGGACTAACGCGGGATACCCAGTACTTC. It specifies CSAPGLTRDTQYF. The rearrangement joins TRBV20-1 to TRBJ2-5, with 7 bases that match TRBD2. Germline V gene lookup returns CDR1 DFQATT and CDR2 SNEGSKA (reference sequence). The length of the CDR3 is 13 residues. V gave up 6 bases and J gave up 8 bases; unmatched junction bases: 12.

CDR3 in amino acids: CSVLGSQETQYF. The CDR3 DNA is TGCAGCGTTCTCGGGTCCCAAGAGACCCAGTACTTC. This chain connects TRBV29-1 to TRBJ2-5, with unresolved D. In germline, CDR1 is SQVTM, CDR2 ANQGSEA. The CDR3 extends over 12 amino acids. V was shortened by 5 bases and J by 1 base, with 8 bases between the two germline ends.

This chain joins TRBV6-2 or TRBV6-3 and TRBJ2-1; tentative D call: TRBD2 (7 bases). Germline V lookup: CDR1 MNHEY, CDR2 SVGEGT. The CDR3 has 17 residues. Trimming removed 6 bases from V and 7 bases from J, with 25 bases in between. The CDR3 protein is CASRVKKGGAQRNEQFF. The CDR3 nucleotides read TGTGCCAGCAGAGTTAAGAAGGGGGGGGCACAAAGGAATGAGCAGTTCTTC.

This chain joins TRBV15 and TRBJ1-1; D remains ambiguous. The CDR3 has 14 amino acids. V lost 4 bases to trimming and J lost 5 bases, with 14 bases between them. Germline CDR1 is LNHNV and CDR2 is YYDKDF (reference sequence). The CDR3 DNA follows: TGTGCCACCAGCACCGTGGAAGGGCATACTGAAGCTTTCTTT. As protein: CATSTVEGHTEAFF.

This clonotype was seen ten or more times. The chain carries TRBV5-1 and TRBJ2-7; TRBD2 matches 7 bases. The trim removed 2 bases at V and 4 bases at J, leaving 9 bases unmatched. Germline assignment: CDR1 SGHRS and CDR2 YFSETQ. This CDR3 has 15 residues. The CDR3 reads CASSLERGSGYEQYF. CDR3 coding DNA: TGCGCCAGCAGCTTAGAGCGGGGCTCTGGGTACGAGCAGTACTTC.

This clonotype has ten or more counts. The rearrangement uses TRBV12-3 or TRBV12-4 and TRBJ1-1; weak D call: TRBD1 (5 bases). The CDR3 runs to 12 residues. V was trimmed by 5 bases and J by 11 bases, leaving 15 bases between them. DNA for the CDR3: TGTGCCAGCAGTACCTACCTGGGGGTCGCTTTCTTT. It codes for CASSTYLGVAFF.